This T cell receptor (beta chain) was sequenced for a study of metastatic and nonmetastatic thyroid tumors. Study summary: Repertoires from blood and tumor or nodule tissue of malignant and benign thyroid patients were compared. General observations from the study: Malignant thyroid tumors reportedly exceeded benign nodules significantly in TCR beta diversity, with the difference appearing in blood and tumor.

Patients were all untreated before their thyroid surgery. Trimming took 5 bases from V and 6 from J, leaving 16 bases between them. Germline-derived CDR1 and CDR2 are DFQATT and SNEGSKA (reference sequence). This CDR3 contains 14 residues. In the source study's methods: In papillary thyroid cancer, a distant-metastasis classifier was built using CDR3 differences across clinicopathological groups. TCRdb recomputed clones from the PCR reads via MiXCR. The V and J calls come from TCRdb's annotation, not from the publication. Of about 30,000 clones in the sample, approximately 25% were seen once. The table lists this clone with many counts. Its antigen is as yet unknown.

The sample was blood. This clonotype was sampled from a female donor with papillary thyroid cancer or a benign thyroid nodule (not recorded which). Some clones in this sample may be carry-over from other donors' samples. V usage is TRBV20-1 and J usage is TRBJ2-2; D may correspond to TRBD1 or TRBD2 (5 bases each). For the CDR3, the DNA is TGCAGTGCTCCCTCCGGGGACCCACCCGGGGAGCTGTTTTTT. As protein: CSAPSGDPPGELFF.